This T cell receptor (beta chain) was documented in a study of radiotherapy plus CTLA-4 blockade in lung cancer. The data were produced by immunoSEQ multiplex PCR, yet TCRdb's version contains in-frame clones alone and is incomplete. This sample has 35,000 to 45,000 clones; approximately 71% occur once, and the top ten carry about 2.6%. Sequenced material: peripheral blood, taken from a patient treated with radiotherapy plus ipilimumab. The clonotype comes from a human donor with non-small cell lung cancer whose response to radiotherapy plus ipilimumab could not be evaluated.

The CDR3 here is CASSLGAVSYEQYF. The DNA of the CDR3 is TGTGCCAGCAGCTTAGGAGCGGTTTCCTACGAGCAGTACTTC. The chain has TRBV11-2 and TRBJ2-7, with D possibly TRBD2 on 5 matching bases. The CDR3 runs 14 residues. Germline CDR1 SGHAT, CDR2 FQNNGV. Trimming stripped 1 base from V and 1 base from J, with 8 bases between.